This is a list of T cell receptor beta chains from one sample in a study of control samples from healthy donors and cancer patients. Assay: immunoSEQ multiplex PCR; the TCRdb copy retains only in-frame clones and omits some. This table holds roughly 100,000 clones, just over 90% found once. Sequencing input: blood. These receptors all come from a woman younger than 35 in good health. Both conserved end residues are part of each CDR3. The D gene is left open where the match is weak.

D	V	J	CDR3	DNA
-	TRBV11-2	TRBJ1-2	CASRPIRGRGGYTF	TGTGCCAGCAGACCGATTCGGGGGCGAGGGGGCTACACCTTC
-	TRBV3-1/TRBV3-2	TRBJ2-7	CASSQENYYEQYF	TGTGCCAGCAGCCAAGAAAATTACTACGAGCAGTACTTC
-	TRBV28	TRBJ2-5	CASSRKETQYF	TGTGCCAGCAGCCGAAAAGAGACCCAGTACTTC
TRBD2	TRBV7-6	TRBJ2-3	CASSLGAASGEGDTQYF	TGTGCCAGCAGCTTAGGGGCGGCTAGCGGGGAAGGGGATACGCAGTATTTT
-	TRBV15	TRBJ1-1	CATRQGPDTEAFF	TGTGCCACCAGGCAGGGGCCGGACACTGAAGCTTTCTTT
-	TRBV19	TRBJ1-3	CASSHQGAGNTIYF	TGTGCCAGTAGTCACCAGGGTGCTGGAAACACCATATATTTT
-	TRBV7-9	TRBJ2-3	CASSHGQLETDTQYF	TGTGCCAGCAGTCATGGACAGTTGGAGACAGATACGCAGTATTTT
TRBD1	TRBV7-9	TRBJ1-5	CASSPGTGWGQPQHF	TGTGCCAGCAGCCCGGGGACAGGGTGGGGTCAGCCCCAGCATTTT
-	TRBV7-9	TRBJ2-7	CASSSLVSTDYEQYF	TGTGCCAGCAGCTCCCTCGTCTCGACGGACTACGAGCAGTACTTC
-	TRBV30	TRBJ2-5	CAWDTGQETQYF	TGTGCCTGGGATACAGGACAAGAGACCCAGTACTTC
-	TRBV19	TRBJ2-3	CASSLSGAAEGTQYF	TGTGCCAGTAGTTTGTCGGGGGCGGCCGAGGGTACGCAGTATTTT